A single sample is the source of the 10 T cell receptor beta chains below, sequenced in a study of T-cell reconstitution after alpha-beta-depleted transplantation in children. Unique molecular identifiers were incorporated into the prepared TCRbeta library. TCRdb re-analysed the PCR reads in MiXCR, keeping a single row per CDR3 protein. The table records hundreds of thousands of distinct CDR3 sequences, approximately 13% of them present only once. The sample consisted of PBMCs, mostly from graft donor cells, taken 360 days after TCRalphabeta/CD19-depleted stem cell transplant. These receptors originate from a male patient under 18 who had a stem cell transplant for acute myeloid leukemia, so the T cells may come from the graft donor.

This clonotype was recorded a few times. The CDR3 here is CASSLAGQGGHEQYF. The CDR3 nucleotides read TGTGCCAGCAGCTTAGCGGGACAGGGGGGCCACGAGCAGTACTTC. The chain uses TRBV7-6 and TRBJ2-7; 11 bases align to TRBD1. Unmatched junction bases numbered 3, after V lost 0 bases and J lost 5 bases. The CDR3 extends over 15 amino acids. Germline CDR1 and CDR2: SGHVS and FNYEAQ.

The sample holds a few counts of this clonotype. The chain uses TRBV29-1 and TRBJ2-7, with D maybe TRBD1 (6 bases). Germline CDR1 SQVTM, CDR2 ANQGSEA. This CDR3 spans 12 amino acids. Trimming removed 1 base at V and 3 bases at J, with 7 bases between. CDR3 residues: CSVEATGYEQYF. The DNA of the CDR3 is TGCAGCGTTGAAGCGACAGGCTACGAGCAGTACTTC.

This clonotype was found many times. J is TRBJ2-7 and V is TRBV5-1; D unresolved. The CDR3 sequence is 14 residues long. Trimming cost V 0 bases and J 0 bases, with 7 bases left between them. The germline gives CDR1 SGHRS, CDR2 YFSETQ. The CDR3 coding sequence is TGCGCCAGCAGCTTGGATGGGAACTCCTACGAGCAGTACTTC. It specifies CASSLDGNSYEQYF.

The J gene is TRBJ2-3, the V gene TRBV4-3; no clear D gene. Per the germline V gene, CDR1 is LGHNA and CDR2 is YSLEER. Trimming took off 1 base at V and 1 base at J, with 9 bases between the two ends. This CDR3 has 15 amino acids. CDR3 nucleotides: TGCGCCAGCAGCCAAGGCTCCACGGGCACAGATACGCAGTATTTT. Translating it yields CASSQGSTGTDTQYF.

J is TRBJ2-7 and V is TRBV28, with TRBD2 identical over 9 bases. Losses at the gene ends were 5 bases for V and 2 bases for J; bases not matched to a gene: 13. From germline, CDR1 is MDHEN and CDR2 SYDVKM. The CDR3 totals 17 residues. CDR3: CASSLDTLAGETYEQYF. The DNA for the CDR3 is TGTGCCAGCAGTCTTGACACCTTAGCGGGAGAAACCTACGAGCAGTACTTC. The full variable domain, rest sourced from reference TRBV28 and TRBJ2-7, is DVKVTQSSRYLVKRTGEKVFLECVQDMDHENMFWYRQDPGLGLRLIYFSYDVKMKEKGDIPEGYSVSREKKERFSLILESASTNQTSMYLCASSLDTLAGETYEQYFGPGTRLTVT.

The DNA for the CDR3 is TGTGCCAGCAGTCTTAACCCGGGGGTAGCGGGAGGGATTGGTGAGCAGTTCTTC. This codes for CASSLNPGVAGGIGEQFF. The chain joins TRBV12-3 or TRBV12-4 to TRBJ2-1; 11 nucleotides align to TRBD2. With 5 bases clipped from V and 9 bases from J, the junction kept 18 bases outside the gene matches. The CDR3 consists of 18 residues.

The genes are TRBV6-2 or TRBV6-3 and TRBJ2-2; TRBD1 might be the D (6 bases). The length of the CDR3 is 12 residues. The V end was cut by 7 bases, the J end by 6 bases, with 9 bases between. In germline, CDR1 is MNHEY, CDR2 SVGEGT. The CDR3 is CASKRGSGELFF. CDR3 nucleotides: TGTGCCAGCAAGAGGGGGTCCGGGGAGCTGTTTTTT.

The CDR3 protein is CASSPASGTVQTDTQYF. The CDR3 nucleotides are TGTGCCAGCAGCCCAGCGTCGGGGACAGTCCAAACAGATACGCAGTATTTT. This chain joins TRBV11-3 and TRBJ2-3; 7 bases match TRBD1. The junction had 14 bases not matched to a gene; V was cut back by 5 bases and J by 3 bases. Germline values: CDR1 SGHNT, CDR2 YENEEA. There are 17 residues in the CDR3.

The chain combines TRBV4-2 with TRBJ2-1; the match to TRBD2 covers 12 bases. Germline V CDR1 and CDR2: LGHNA, YNFKEQ. The CDR3 is made up of 20 amino acids. J gave up 3 bases and V 2 bases, and 14 bases lay outside the gene matches. DNA of the CDR3: TGTGCCAGCAGCCAAATATTACTTGACCGACTAGCGGGGGTCTACAATGAGCAGTTCTTC. Translating gives CASSQILLDRLAGVYNEQFF.

This clonotype came up a few times. The V gene is TRBV28, the J gene TRBJ2-7; 11 nucleotides match TRBD2. Germline CDR1 and CDR2: MDHEN and SYDVKM. The CDR3 runs to 18 residues. The J segment lost 3 bases and the V segment lost 8 bases, leaving 18 bases of the junction unmatched. CDR3: CASPRPGSLAGENYEQYF. For the CDR3, the DNA is TGTGCCAGCCCCAGGCCAGGGTCACTAGCGGGGGAAAACTACGAGCAGTACTTC.